Sequencing of this T cell receptor (beta chain) was carried out in a study of cytomegalovirus exposure and HLA in healthy donors. This PCR relied on a set of 60 Vbeta primers and 13 Jbeta primers. Using immunoSEQ multiplex PCR, the repertoire was profiled, and TCRdb retains in-frame clones only, with some absent. In the table there are some 110,000 clones, approximately 70% of which are singletons. CDR3 length: 15 amino acids. CDR1 and CDR2 from the germline V gene are SNHLY and FYNNEI. V gave up 3 bases and J gave up 0 bases, with 9 bases separating them. The TCR was taken from a man aged 25-40 years in good health and CMV-seropositive. Sequences were obtained from PBMCs. The rearrangement uses TRBV2 and TRBJ1-3; D is unclear. The CDR3 DNA reads TGTGCCAGCAGTGATGGAGGGAACTCTGGAAACACCATATATTTT. This gives the protein CASSDGGNSGNTIYF. The variable domain in full, with the rest retrieved from reference TRBV2 and TRBJ1-3, is EPEVTQTPSHQVTQMGQEVILRCVPISNHLYFYWYRQILGQKVEFLVSFYNNEISEKSEIFDDQFSVERPDGSNFTLKIRSTKLEDSAMYFCASSDGGNSGNTIYFGEGSWLTVV.